The subject of this entry is one TCR beta chain. Other DNA sequences within the sample encode an identical CDR3. The data were obtained in a study of shared clonotypes between healthy human individuals. Study at large: Each donor contributed plates that comprised three CD4 naive, three CD4 memory, two CD8 naive and one CD8 memory.

Deletions cut 6 bases from V and 4 bases from J, with 13 bases between. Germline assignment: CDR1 SGHRS and CDR2 YFSETQ. The CDR3 extends over 13 amino acids. Genomic DNA (from each subset) was split evenly across several immunoSEQ plates. This table comes from immunoSEQ multiplex PCR, and its TCRdb copy is limited to in-frame clones, with some not included. Here the sample spans approximately 2.1 million clones, over 85% being singletons. CD4+ cells were split into CD45RA+ naive and CD45RA-negative memory subsets. This chain joins TRBV5-1 and TRBJ2-5, with D perhaps given as TRBD1 or TRBD2 (5 bases each). This clonotype originated in a man aged 18 to 29 in good health. Some clones in this sample may be carry-over from other donors' samples. The sequencing input was naive CD4+ T cells from PBMCs. Subset in this sample: CD45RA+ positively selected. The CDR3 region is CASTRGRGETQYF. The CDR3 coding sequence is TGCGCCAGCACAAGGGGCCGGGGAGAGACCCAGTACTTC.